This T cell receptor (beta chain) was obtained from a study of a mutant IDH1 vaccine in newly diagnosed glioma. Study overall: Radiotherapy, temozolomide, or both had been given previously, and both were given to most. At week 35 came visit V12, and visit V13 followed at week 47.

The protocol was immunoSEQ multiplex PCR, while the TCRdb copy is restricted to in-frame clones and leaves out a portion. The table records some 30,000 clones, roughly 80% of them present only once. To note about this clone: As yet, its antigen is unknown.

The CDR3 length is 14 residues. The V and J ends lost 5 bases and 7 bases, in that order; junction bases with no gene match: 7. CDR1 is MNHEY and CDR2 is SMNVEV in the germline V gene (reference sequence). The time point: week 35, safety follow-up. The study gave 300 ug of mutant IDH1 20-mer peptide per vaccine dose, with topical imiquimod. Across weeks 1, 3, 5, 7, 11, 15, 19 and 23, patients received a vaccination each time, eight in all. Patients carried new grade 3 or 4 IDH1-mutant astrocytomas lacking nuclear ATRX. This sequence was found in a woman aged 25-40 years with glioma. Some clones in this sample may be carry-over from other donors' samples. This chain links TRBV27 with TRBJ2-1, with 8 bases identical to TRBD2. The sample in question was PBMCs, obtained from a glioma patient whose treatment included an IDH1 peptide vaccine. The CDR3, as DNA: TGTGCCAGCAGTCTCGGGACTAGAGAGAATGAGCAGTTCTTC. It translates to CASSLGTRENEQFF.